These 5 T cell receptor beta chains were sequenced from one sample in a study of beta chain features in type 1 diabetes. Reverse transcription of all isolated RNA meant that expressed TCRB transcripts were sequenced. Clones were read by immunoSEQ multiplex PCR, and TCRdb kept only the in-frame ones, dropping some. This table holds 200,000 to 250,000 clones, about a tenth found once. Material: central memory CD4+ T cells from blood. The source is a man between 18 and 29 years old in good health.

This clone appeared a few times. This chain uses TRBV18 with TRBJ2-7; TRBD2 agrees at 8 bases. There are 15 residues in the CDR3. The germline CDR1 and CDR2 sequences are KGHSH and LQKENI. Trimming cost V 0 bases and J 3 bases; bases outside gene matches: 4. The CDR3 sequence is CASSPPSGRIYEQYF. The CDR3 DNA reads as TGTGCCAGCTCACCACCAAGCGGGAGAATCTACGAGCAGTACTTC.

This clone was detected a few times. Just one base apart from a much larger clone, this may be a read error. This chain connects TRBV11-2 to TRBJ1-2; D possibly corresponds to TRBD1 (6 bases). The V and J ends lost 1 base and 8 bases respectively, with 14 bases between them. There are 14 residues in the CDR3. Germline V gene sequence: CDR1 SGHAT, CDR2 FQNNGV. The CDR3 is CASSLARTAVGYTF. CDR3 nucleotide sequence: TGTGCCAGCAGCTTAGCTCGGACAGCGGTCGGCTACACCTTC.

The rearrangement joins TRBV28 to TRBJ2-7, with 12 bases matching TRBD2. The DNA end is a closer match to TRBJ2-1, so the J assignment may be wrong. CDR3 size: 15 residues. Germline V lookup: CDR1 MDHEN, CDR2 SYDVKM. CDR3: CASCTSGRSANEQFF. DNA for the CDR3: TGTGCCAGCTGCACTAGCGGGAGGTCGGCCAATGAGCAGTTCTTC.

This chain uses TRBV7-2 with TRBJ2-1; tentatively, D is TRBD2 (6 bases). CDR1 and CDR2 (germline): SGHTA, FQGNSA. CDR3 length: 15 residues. V was trimmed by 3 bases and J by 8 bases, leaving 17 bases between them. CDR3 bases: TGTGCCAGCAGCTTGGGCGGGAACAGACTCGATGAGCAGTTCTTC. Protein sequence: CASSLGGNRLDEQFF.

This clone was observed a handful of times. The chain joins TRBV30 to TRBJ2-1; no reliable D call. From germline, CDR1 is GTSNPN and CDR2 SVGIG (reference sequence). The CDR3 spans 14 residues. Trimming pared 0 bases from V and 6 bases from J, leaving 12 bases between. As DNA, the CDR3 is TGTGCCTGGAGTGTACCCTCCTCCGTCAATGAGCAGTTCTTC. Amino acid sequence: CAWSVPSSVNEQFF.